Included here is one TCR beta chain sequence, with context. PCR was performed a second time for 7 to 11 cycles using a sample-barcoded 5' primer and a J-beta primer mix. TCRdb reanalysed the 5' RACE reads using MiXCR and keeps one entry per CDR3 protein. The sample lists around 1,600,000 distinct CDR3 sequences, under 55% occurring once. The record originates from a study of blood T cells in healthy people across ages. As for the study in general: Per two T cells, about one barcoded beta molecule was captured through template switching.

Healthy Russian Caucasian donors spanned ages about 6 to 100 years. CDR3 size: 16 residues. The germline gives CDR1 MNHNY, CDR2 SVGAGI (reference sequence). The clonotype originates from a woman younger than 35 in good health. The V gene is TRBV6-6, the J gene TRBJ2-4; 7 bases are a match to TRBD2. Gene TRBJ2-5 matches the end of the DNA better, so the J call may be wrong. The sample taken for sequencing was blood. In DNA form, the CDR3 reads TGTGCCAGCAGTAAGCCCGCTTGGGGGGGGAGCGAGACCCAGTACTTC. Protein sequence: CASSKPAWGGSETQYF.